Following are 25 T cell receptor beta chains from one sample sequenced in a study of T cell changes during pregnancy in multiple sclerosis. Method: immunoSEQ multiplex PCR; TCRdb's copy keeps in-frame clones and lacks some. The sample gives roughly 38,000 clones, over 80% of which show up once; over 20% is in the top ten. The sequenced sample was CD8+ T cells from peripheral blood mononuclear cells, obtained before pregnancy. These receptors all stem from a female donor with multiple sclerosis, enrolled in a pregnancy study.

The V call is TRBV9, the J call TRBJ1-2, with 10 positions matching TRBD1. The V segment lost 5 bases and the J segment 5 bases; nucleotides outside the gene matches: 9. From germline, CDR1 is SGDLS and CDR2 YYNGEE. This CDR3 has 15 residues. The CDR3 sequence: CASRSGDRGPYGYTF. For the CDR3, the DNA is TGTGCCAGCAGAAGTGGGGACAGGGGCCCATATGGCTACACCTTC.

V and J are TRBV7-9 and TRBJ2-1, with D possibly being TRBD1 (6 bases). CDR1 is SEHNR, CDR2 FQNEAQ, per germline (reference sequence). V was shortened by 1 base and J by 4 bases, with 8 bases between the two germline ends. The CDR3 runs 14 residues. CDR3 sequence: CASSLGGQYNEQFF. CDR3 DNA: TGTGCCAGCAGCTTAGGAGGACAGTACAATGAGCAGTTCTTC.

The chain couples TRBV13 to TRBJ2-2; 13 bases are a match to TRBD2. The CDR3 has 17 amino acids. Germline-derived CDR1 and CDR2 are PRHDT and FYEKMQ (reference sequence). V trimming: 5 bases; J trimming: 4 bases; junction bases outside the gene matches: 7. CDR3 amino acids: CASSLLLAGGLTGELFF. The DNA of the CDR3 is TGTGCCAGCAGCCTTCTACTAGCGGGGGGGCTCACCGGGGAGCTGTTTTTT.

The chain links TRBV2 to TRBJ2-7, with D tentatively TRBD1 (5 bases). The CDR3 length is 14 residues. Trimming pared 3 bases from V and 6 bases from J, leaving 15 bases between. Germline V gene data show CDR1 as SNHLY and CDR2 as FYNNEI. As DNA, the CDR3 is TGTGCCAGCAGTGACATGGGGCCTAAGGGCGAGCAGTACTTC. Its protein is CASSDMGPKGEQYF.

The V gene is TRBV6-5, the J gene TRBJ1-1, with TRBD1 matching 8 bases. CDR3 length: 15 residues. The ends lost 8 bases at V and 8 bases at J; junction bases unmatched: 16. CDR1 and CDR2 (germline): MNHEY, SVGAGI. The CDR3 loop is CASGVGQGASQEAFF. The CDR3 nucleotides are TGTGCCAGCGGGGTTGGACAGGGAGCGTCCCAAGAAGCTTTCTTT.

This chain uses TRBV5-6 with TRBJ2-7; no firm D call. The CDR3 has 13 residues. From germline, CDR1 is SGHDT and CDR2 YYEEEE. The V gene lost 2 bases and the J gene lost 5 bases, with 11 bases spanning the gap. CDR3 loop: CASSFRSVNEQYF. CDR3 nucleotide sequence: TGTGCCAGCAGCTTCCGGTCGGTCAACGAGCAGTACTTC.

CDR3 nucleotide sequence: TGTGCCAGCAGCTTGGGACTACTCGAGCAGTACTTC. Protein: CASSLGLLEQYF. This rearrangement joins TRBV5-6 to TRBJ2-7, with a tentative D call TRBD2 (5 bases). V was trimmed by 0 bases and J by 6 bases, leaving 7 bases between them. CDR1 is SGHDT and CDR2 is YYEEEE in the germline V gene. This CDR3 has 12 amino acids.

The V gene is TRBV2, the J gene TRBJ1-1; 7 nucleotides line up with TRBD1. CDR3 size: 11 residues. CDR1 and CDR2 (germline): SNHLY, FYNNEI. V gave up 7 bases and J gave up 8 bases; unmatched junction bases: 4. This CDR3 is CASKGRGEAFF. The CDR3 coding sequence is TGTGCCAGCAAAGGCAGGGGGGAAGCTTTCTTT.

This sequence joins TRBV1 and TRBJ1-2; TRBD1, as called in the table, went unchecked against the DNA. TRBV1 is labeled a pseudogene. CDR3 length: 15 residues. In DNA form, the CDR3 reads TGCACCAGCAGCCCGCGGACAGTAAGGGGGTATGGCTACACCTTC. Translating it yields CTSSPRTVRGYGYTF.

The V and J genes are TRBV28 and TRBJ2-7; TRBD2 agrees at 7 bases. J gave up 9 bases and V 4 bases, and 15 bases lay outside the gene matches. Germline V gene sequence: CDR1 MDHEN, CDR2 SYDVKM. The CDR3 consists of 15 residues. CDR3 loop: CASSSLGGPGEGQYF. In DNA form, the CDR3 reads TGTGCCAGCAGTTCCCTCGGAGGGCCCGGGGAGGGGCAGTACTTC.

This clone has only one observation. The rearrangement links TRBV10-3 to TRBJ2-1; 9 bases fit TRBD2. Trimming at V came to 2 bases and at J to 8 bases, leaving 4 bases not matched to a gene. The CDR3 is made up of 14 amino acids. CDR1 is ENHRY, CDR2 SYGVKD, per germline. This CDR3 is CAISESGGSYEQFF. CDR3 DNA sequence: TGTGCCATCAGTGAGAGCGGGGGGAGCTATGAGCAGTTCTTC.

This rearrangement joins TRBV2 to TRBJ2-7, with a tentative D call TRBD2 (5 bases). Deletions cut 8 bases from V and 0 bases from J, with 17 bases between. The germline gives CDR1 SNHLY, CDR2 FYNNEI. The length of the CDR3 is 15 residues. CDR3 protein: CASCEGERISYEQYF. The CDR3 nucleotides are TGTGCCAGCTGCGAGGGAGAGAGAATCTCCTACGAGCAGTACTTC.

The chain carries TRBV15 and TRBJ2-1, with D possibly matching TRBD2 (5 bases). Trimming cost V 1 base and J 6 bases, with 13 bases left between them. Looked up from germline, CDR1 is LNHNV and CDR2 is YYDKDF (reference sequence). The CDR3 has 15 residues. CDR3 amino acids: CATSRGRPRGNEQFF. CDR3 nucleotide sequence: TGTGCCACCAGCAGAGGGCGGCCTCGGGGCAATGAGCAGTTCTTC.

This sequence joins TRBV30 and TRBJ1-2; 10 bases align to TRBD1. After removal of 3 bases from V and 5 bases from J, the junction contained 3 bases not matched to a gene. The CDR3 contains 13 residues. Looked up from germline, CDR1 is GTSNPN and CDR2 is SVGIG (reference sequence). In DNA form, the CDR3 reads TGTGCCTGGAGAGGGACAGGGGAATATGGCTACACCTTC. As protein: CAWRGTGEYGYTF.

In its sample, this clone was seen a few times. The chain's CDR3 is CASSLDRGIYGYTF. The CDR3 region has the DNA TGTGCCAGCAGCTTGGACAGGGGAATCTATGGCTACACCTTC. The chain links TRBV5-5 to TRBJ1-2, with TRBD1 matching 7 bases. This CDR3 comprises 14 residues. J was trimmed by 4 bases and V by 0 bases; bases with no gene match: 3. CDR1 is SGHKS, CDR2 YYEKEE, per germline (reference sequence). Complete variable domain (other parts from reference TRBV5-5 and TRBJ1-2): DAGVTQSPTHLIKTRGQQVTLRCSPISGHKSVSWYQQVLGQGPQFIFQYYEKEERGRGNFPDRFSARQFPNYSSELNVNALLLGDSALYLCASSLDRGIYGYTFGSGTRLTVV.

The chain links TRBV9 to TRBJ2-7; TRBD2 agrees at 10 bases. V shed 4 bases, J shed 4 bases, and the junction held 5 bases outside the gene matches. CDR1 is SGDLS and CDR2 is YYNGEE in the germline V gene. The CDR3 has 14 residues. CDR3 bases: TGTGCCAGCAGCCCAAGCGGGAGGGGGTACGAGCAGTACTTC. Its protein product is CASSPSGRGYEQYF.

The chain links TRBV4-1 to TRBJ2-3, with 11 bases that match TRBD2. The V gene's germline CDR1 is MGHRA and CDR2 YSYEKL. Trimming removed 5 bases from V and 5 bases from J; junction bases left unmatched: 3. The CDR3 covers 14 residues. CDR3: CASSFGLAGDTQYF. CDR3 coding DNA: TGCGCCAGCAGCTTCGGACTAGCGGGAGATACGCAGTATTTT.

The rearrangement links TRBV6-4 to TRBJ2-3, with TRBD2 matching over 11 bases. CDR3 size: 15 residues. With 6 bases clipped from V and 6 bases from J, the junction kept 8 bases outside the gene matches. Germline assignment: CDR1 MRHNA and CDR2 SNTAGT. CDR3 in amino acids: CASSFTSGGRDTQYF. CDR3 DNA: TGTGCCAGCAGCTTTACTAGCGGGGGACGCGATACGCAGTATTTT.

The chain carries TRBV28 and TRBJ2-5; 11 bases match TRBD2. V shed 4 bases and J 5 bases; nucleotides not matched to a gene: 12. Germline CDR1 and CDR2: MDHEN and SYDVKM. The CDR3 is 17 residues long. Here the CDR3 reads CASSSTLAGGGGETQYF. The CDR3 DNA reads TGTGCCAGCAGTTCCACGCTAGCGGGGGGAGGTGGGGAGACCCAGTACTTC.

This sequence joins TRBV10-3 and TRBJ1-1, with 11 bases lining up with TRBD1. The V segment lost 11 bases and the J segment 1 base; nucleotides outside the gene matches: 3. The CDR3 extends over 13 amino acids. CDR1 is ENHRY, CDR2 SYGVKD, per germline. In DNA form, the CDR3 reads TGTGCCGGGGGACAGGGGGGGAACACTGAAGCTTTCTTT. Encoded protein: CAGGQGGNTEAFF.

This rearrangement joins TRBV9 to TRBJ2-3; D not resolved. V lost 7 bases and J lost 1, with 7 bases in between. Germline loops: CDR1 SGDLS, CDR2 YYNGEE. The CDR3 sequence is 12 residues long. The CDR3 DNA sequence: TGTGCCAGCTCCCTCCGCACAGATACGCAGTATTTT. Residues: CASSLRTDTQYF.

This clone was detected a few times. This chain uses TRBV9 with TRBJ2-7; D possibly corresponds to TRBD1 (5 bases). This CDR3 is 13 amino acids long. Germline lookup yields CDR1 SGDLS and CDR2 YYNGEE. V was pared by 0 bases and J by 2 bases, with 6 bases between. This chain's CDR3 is CASSVGQTYEQYF. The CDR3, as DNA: TGTGCCAGCAGCGTAGGACAGACCTACGAGCAGTACTTC. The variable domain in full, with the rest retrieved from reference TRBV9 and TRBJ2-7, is DSGVTQTPKHLITATGQRVTLRCSPRSGDLSVYWYQQSLDQGLQFLIQYYNGEERAKGNILERFSAQQFPDLHSELNLSSLELGDSALYFCASSVGQTYEQYFGPGTRLTVT.

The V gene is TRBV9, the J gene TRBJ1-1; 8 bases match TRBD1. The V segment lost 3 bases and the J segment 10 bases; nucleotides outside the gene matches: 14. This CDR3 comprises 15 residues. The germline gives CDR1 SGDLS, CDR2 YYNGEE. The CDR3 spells CASSGRTGQGRRAFF. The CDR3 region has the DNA TGTGCCAGCAGCGGACGTACTGGACAGGGAAGGAGAGCTTTCTTT.

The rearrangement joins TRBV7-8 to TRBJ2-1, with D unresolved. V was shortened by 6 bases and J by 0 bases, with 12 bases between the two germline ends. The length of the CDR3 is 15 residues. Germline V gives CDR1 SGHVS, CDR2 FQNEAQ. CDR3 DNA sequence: TGTGCCAGCAGTTATGGCAGAAGCTCCTACAATGAGCAGTTCTTC. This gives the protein CASSYGRSSYNEQFF.

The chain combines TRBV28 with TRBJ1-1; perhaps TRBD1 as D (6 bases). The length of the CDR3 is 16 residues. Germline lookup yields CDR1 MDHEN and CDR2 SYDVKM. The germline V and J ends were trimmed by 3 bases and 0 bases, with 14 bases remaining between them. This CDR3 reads CASSFAEGGMNTEAFF. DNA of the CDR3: TGTGCCAGCAGTTTCGCGGAGGGGGGGATGAACACTGAAGCTTTCTTT.